This T cell receptor (beta chain) was retrieved from a study of blood T cell repertoires in COVID-19 (dated by TCRdb to 2020 to 2022). Notes on the research overall: The collaborator samples originated in the United States, Italy and Spain and spanned the acute and convalescent phases of COVID-19. The material from the prospective study consisted of cDNA or gDNA derived from T cells, B-cell-depleted T cells, or PBMCs. Subjects who had been exposed to COVID-19, were actively infected with it, or had recovered from it provided the deeply sampled blood TCRbeta repertoires that made up the dataset. The repertoires were released in a freely available public database meant as a resource for research on the immune response to SARS-CoV-2. Samples came from the ongoing ImmuneRACE study (first 160 participants) plus 1,254 subjects from 6 global collaborators. The sample metadata nearly always contained a de-identified subject ID, COVID-19 status, age in years and sex. HLA class I and class II types, where available, came from metadata supplied by the sample provider rather than from assay-based typing. What the work shows at the level of the full study, not this receptor alone: How much clinical and demographic metadata was included differed by source and by participant, and the metadata was provided uncurated.

Whole blood was collected in K2EDTA tubes by collaborating institutions according to the institutions' own protocols. For TCRbeta analysis, collaborators shipped samples as frozen whole blood, isolated PBMCs, or DNA extracted from either of those sample types. TCRbeta CDR3 regions were amplified from genomic DNA by means of the immunoSEQ Assay, a bias-controlled multiplex PCR. The study's own analysis went as follows. Nucleated cell counts per sample were estimated from amplification of reference gene primers within the assay. To quantify the absolute abundance of each unique TCRbeta CDR3 rearrangement, sequence reads were collapsed and filtered. For each sample, productive Simpson clonality was calculated as the square root of Simpson's diversity index over productive rearrangements. In its TCRdb copy, this immuneACCESS table keeps in-frame sequences only and misses some clones. Where compared with another copy, unresolved V genes explain less than half of these, and the others have no known cause. That table is the source of V, J and clone size, and D and trimming were worked out from the DNA. This sample has approximately 300,000 clones in its table, and 65% to 85% of those were observed once. In total, the top ten clones hold around 1.2% of the sample.

About this clone: Which antigen it targets is not known. One base away there is no much larger clone; base qualities are not given.

Trimming at the junction amounts to 3 bases on V and 4 bases on J, and the germline ends lie 8 bases apart. Looking up the germline V gene yields CDR1 KGHDR and CDR2 SFDVKD. Including cysteine and phenylalanine, the CDR3 has 13 amino acids. Here the CDR3 DNA is all that survives: 39 bases in frame from base 1. Material: peripheral blood. This TCR came from a woman aged 45-60 years with acute or convalescent COVID-19. The V gene is TRBV24-1 and the J gene is TRBJ1-2; no confident D gene assignment can be made. The nucleotide sequence reads as follows: TGTGCCACCAGTGATACACAGACCTATGGCTACACCTTC. Protein translation: CATSDTQTYGYTF.